Shown below are 27 T cell receptor beta chains from a single sample sequenced in a study of blood T cell repertoires in COVID-19. Method: immunoSEQ multiplex PCR; TCRdb's copy keeps in-frame clones and lacks some. The repertoire holds approximately 100,000 clones, about 89% seen once, with under 13% in the top ten. The source material was peripheral blood. The source is a man aged 50 or older with acute or convalescent COVID-19.

This chain joins TRBV30 and TRBJ2-1; 13 nucleotides align to TRBD2. Germline CDR1 GTSNPN, CDR2 SVGIG (reference sequence). The CDR3 consists of 16 residues. The V and J ends lost 8 bases and 9 bases, in that order; junction bases with no gene match: 16. The CDR3 bases are TGTGCCGGATATCCCGGACTAGCGGGAGCGGTTGGTGAGCAGTTCTTC. This translates into CAGYPGLAGAVGEQFF.

The chain carries TRBV3-1 (or the pseudogene TRBV3-2) and TRBJ1-1; 7 nucleotides line up with TRBD1. V dropped 3 bases and J dropped 1; count of bases not matched to a gene: 5. The CDR3 sequence is 15 residues long. Germline V gene data show CDR1 as LGHDT and CDR2 as YNNKEL (reference sequence). CDR3 residues: CASSQLTGRNTEAFF. The CDR3, as DNA: TGTGCCAGCAGCCAGTTGACAGGGAGGAACACTGAAGCTTTCTTT.

CDR3 in amino acids: CASRERTSGRFGETQYF. In nucleotides, the CDR3 is TGTGCCAGCAGGGAACGTACTAGCGGGAGGTTTGGAGAGACCCAGTACTTC. The chain carries TRBV2 and TRBJ2-5, with 12 bases fitting TRBD2. Germline CDR1 is SNHLY and CDR2 is FYNNEI. Trimming removed 6 bases from V and 4 bases from J; junction bases left unmatched: 12. The CDR3 runs to 17 residues. The whole variable domain, remainder taken from reference TRBV2 and TRBJ2-5, is EPEVTQTPSHQVTQMGQEVILRCVPISNHLYFYWYRQILGQKVEFLVSFYNNEISEKSEIFDDQFSVERPDGSNFTLKIRSTKLEDSAMYFCASRERTSGRFGETQYFGPGTRLLVL.

The J gene is TRBJ2-1, the V gene TRBV29-1, with 7 bases identical to TRBD2. The germline V gene has CDR1 SQVTM and CDR2 ANQGSEA. V dropped 4 bases and J dropped 3; count of bases not matched to a gene: 3. The CDR3 is made up of 13 amino acids. DNA of the CDR3: TGCAGCGTTGGAACGGGAGGCTACAATGAGCAGTTCTTC. This codes for CSVGTGGYNEQFF.

The CDR3 DNA follows: TGTGCCAGCAGTGAATTAGCGAACTACGAGCAGTACTTC. It is translated as CASSELANYEQYF. The chain is built from TRBV6-1 and TRBJ2-7; D is perhaps TRBD2 (5 bases). V dropped 2 bases and J dropped 3 bases, with 8 bases sitting between them. Germline CDR1 and CDR2: MNHNS and SASEGT. The CDR3 contains 13 residues.

The gene calls are TRBV18 and TRBJ2-1; TRBD2 agrees at 16 bases. V lost 3 bases, J lost 4 bases, and 0 bases stayed unmatched. This CDR3 spans 16 amino acids. Germline CDR1 KGHSH, CDR2 LQKENI. For the CDR3, the DNA is TGTGCCAGCTCACCGGGACTAGCGGGAGGGTACAATGAGCAGTTCTTC. Its protein is CASSPGLAGGYNEQFF.

This rearrangement joins TRBV19 to TRBJ2-1; 9 bases are a match to TRBD1. Losses at the gene ends were 6 bases for V and 7 bases for J; bases not matched to a gene: 13. The germline CDR1 and CDR2 sequences are LNHDA and SQIVND (reference sequence). This CDR3 contains 16 residues. The CDR3 protein is CASSIRAGQGGNEQFF. The CDR3 bases are TGTGCCAGTAGCATACGGGCGGGACAGGGAGGGAATGAGCAGTTCTTC.

This rearrangement joins TRBV5-1 to TRBJ1-1, with TRBD1 identical over 9 bases. The CDR3 is 16 residues long. V lost 2 bases, J lost 3 bases, and 8 bases stayed unmatched. Germline loops: CDR1 SGHRS, CDR2 YFSETQ. CDR3 region: CASSFSPGQGDTEAFF. DNA for the CDR3: TGCGCCAGCAGCTTTTCACCGGGACAGGGTGACACTGAAGCTTTCTTT.

The chain links TRBV5-5 to TRBJ1-1, with D maybe TRBD1 (5 bases). Deletions cut 0 bases from V and 0 bases from J, with 15 bases between. The CDR3 runs 17 residues. Germline V gives CDR1 SGHKS, CDR2 YYEKEE (reference sequence). Written as DNA, the CDR3 is TGTGCCAGCAGCTTGGCGGCGGGGGGTTCCTTGAACACTGAAGCTTTCTTT. Translating it yields CASSLAAGGSLNTEAFF.

The V and J genes are TRBV19 and TRBJ1-5; D is possibly TRBD1 (6 bases). Germline loops: CDR1 LNHDA, CDR2 SQIVND (reference sequence). The CDR3 is made up of 14 amino acids. Trimming removed 3 bases from V and 5 bases from J, with 11 bases in between. CDR3 sequence reads: CASSMRAGDQPQHF. In DNA form, the CDR3 reads TGTGCCAGTAGTATGCGGGCAGGGGATCAGCCCCAGCATTTT. Variable domain in full (rest from reference TRBV19 and TRBJ1-5): DGGITQSPKYLFRKEGQNVTLSCEQNLNHDAMYWYRQDPGQGLRLIYYSQIVNDFQKGDIAEGYSVSREKKESFPLTVTSAQKNPTAFYLCASSMRAGDQPQHFGDGTRLSIL.

J is TRBJ2-3 and V is TRBV12-5, with D unresolved. This CDR3 region has 13 residues. Germline lookup yields CDR1 LGHNT and CDR2 FRNRAP. Trimming shortened V by 1 base and J by 4 bases, and 6 bases separated the two germline ends. This CDR3 is CASGLGSADTQYF. Written as DNA, the CDR3 is TGTGCTAGTGGTTTGGGGTCGGCAGATACGCAGTATTTT.

This chain connects TRBV19 to TRBJ1-3; D unresolved. Germline values: CDR1 LNHDA, CDR2 SQIVND (reference sequence). Deletions cut 4 bases from V and 0 bases from J, with 10 bases between. This CDR3 has 15 amino acids. CDR3 coding DNA: TGTGCCAGTAGTAGAAACAGAGACTCTGGAAACACCATATATTTT. As protein: CASSRNRDSGNTIYF.

CDR3 residues: CASSGGSYEQYF. CDR3 DNA sequence: TGTGCCAGCAGCGGGGGGTCCTACGAGCAGTACTTC. V and J are TRBV7-9 and TRBJ2-7; TRBD2 might be the D (6 bases). The V gene lost 5 bases and the J gene lost 1 base, with 6 bases spanning the gap. The CDR3 runs 12 residues. CDR1 SEHNR and CDR2 FQNEAQ come from the germline V gene (reference sequence).

With regard to this clone: Other DNA sequences in this specimen translate into the identical CDR3. This rearrangement joins TRBV14 to TRBJ1-2, with D tentatively TRBD1 (6 bases). Between the trimmed V and J ends, which lost 2 bases and 2 bases, there was a span of 6 bases. This CDR3 has 13 amino acids. Germline lookup yields CDR1 SGHDN and CDR2 FVKESK. The CDR3 sequence: CASSQQGNYGYTF. The CDR3 region has the DNA TGTGCCAGCAGCCAACAGGGGAACTATGGCTACACCTTC.

The chain recombines TRBV6-5 with TRBJ1-1; D might be TRBD1 (5 bases). Germline V gene sequence: CDR1 MNHEY, CDR2 SVGAGI. The CDR3 consists of 13 residues. V lost 2 bases and J lost 10, with 14 bases in between. The DNA for the CDR3 is TGTGCCAGCAGTTACGGTCAGGGACTTTTAGCTTTCTTT. Translated, it gives CASSYGQGLLAFF.

In this sample, this clone turned up once. The rearrangement links TRBV19 to TRBJ1-1; D not certain. Trimming left V 6 bases short and J 1 base short, with 12 bases between. The germline gives CDR1 LNHDA, CDR2 SQIVND (reference sequence). CDR3 length equals 14 residues. The CDR3 coding sequence is TGTGCCAGTAGGAGCCCCTGGGCGAACACTGAAGCTTTCTTT. This encodes CASRSPWANTEAFF. The entire variable domain, with the rest obtained from reference TRBV19 and TRBJ1-1, is as follows: DGGITQSPKYLFRKEGQNVTLSCEQNLNHDAMYWYRQDPGQGLRLIYYSQIVNDFQKGDIAEGYSVSREKKESFPLTVTSAQKNPTAFYLCASRSPWANTEAFFGQGTRLTVV.

The chain combines TRBV29-1 with TRBJ1-2; 9 bases align to TRBD1. This CDR3 comprises 15 residues. Germline CDR1 SQVTM, CDR2 ANQGSEA. V trimming: 7 bases; J trimming: 4 bases; junction bases outside the gene matches: 13. This CDR3 reads CSAVPGQGRGYGYTF. In DNA form, the CDR3 reads TGCAGCGCTGTTCCAGGACAGGGGAGAGGCTATGGCTACACCTTC.

DNA for the CDR3: TGTGCCAGCAGTTCCGGGAGCGCCAATCAGCCCCAGCATTTT. Its translation: CASSSGSANQPQHF. V usage is TRBV27 and J usage is TRBJ1-5; D not certain. Germline values: CDR1 MNHEY, CDR2 SMNVEV (reference sequence). V was trimmed by 4 bases and J by 3 bases, leaving 10 bases between them. The CDR3 runs to 14 residues.

About this clone: In the same sample, other DNA sequences code for this CDR3. The chain is built from TRBV18 and TRBJ1-2, with 7 positions matching TRBD1. V lost 3 bases, J lost 4 bases, and 2 bases stayed unmatched. Germline V CDR1 and CDR2: KGHSH, LQKENI. The CDR3 loop spans 13 amino acids. CDR3 bases: TGTGCCAGCTCACCGGACAGGCTCTATGGCTACACCTTC. This sequence encodes CASSPDRLYGYTF.

The V gene is TRBV19, the J gene TRBJ2-4, with 11 bases matching TRBD2. This CDR3 region has 18 residues. Germline V CDR1 and CDR2: LNHDA, SQIVND (reference sequence). After removal of 1 base from V and 0 bases from J, the junction contained 5 bases not matched to a gene. The CDR3 DNA is TGTGCCAGTAGTATAGGGCTAGCGGGAGGCTTAGCCAAAAACATTCAGTACTTC. Translating gives CASSIGLAGGLAKNIQYF.

The V gene is TRBV11-3, the J gene TRBJ2-2; the match to TRBD2 covers 8 bases. The V gene end was trimmed by 5 bases and the J gene end by 1 base; junction bases not matched to a gene: 3. The CDR3 sequence is 15 residues long. Germline-derived CDR1 and CDR2 are SGHNT and YENEEA. The DNA of the CDR3 is TGTGCCAGCAGCCGACTAGCGCAGAACACCGGGGAGCTGTTTTTT. Protein: CASSRLAQNTGELFF.

The rearrangement uses TRBV10-3 and TRBJ1-6, with D uncertain. The V end lost 5 bases, the J end lost 5 bases, and 10 bases lay between the germline ends. The CDR3 spans 14 residues. Germline CDR1 is ENHRY and CDR2 is SYGVKD. Written as DNA, the CDR3 is TGTGCCATCAGTCTCGGGTCCGATAATTCACCCCTCCACTTT. This encodes CAISLGSDNSPLHF.

The chain uses TRBV5-5 and TRBJ2-1, with a weak D call TRBD2 (6 bases). CDR3 length: 17 amino acids. CDR1 and CDR2 from the germline V gene are SGHKS and YYEKEE (reference sequence). Trimming removed 4 bases from V and 1 base from J, with 18 bases in between. The CDR3 loop reads CASSPALRLGSYNEQFF. Here the CDR3 DNA reads TGTGCCAGCAGCCCCGCATTGAGACTAGGTTCCTACAATGAGCAGTTCTTC. Supplemented by reference TRBV5-5 and TRBJ2-1, the full variable domain reads DAGVTQSPTHLIKTRGQQVTLRCSPISGHKSVSWYQQVLGQGPQFIFQYYEKEERGRGNFPDRFSARQFPNYSSELNVNALLLGDSALYLCASSPALRLGSYNEQFFGPGTRLTVL.

The V call is TRBV6-5, the J call TRBJ2-7, with D tentatively TRBD2 (7 bases). This CDR3 has 13 amino acids. Per germline, CDR1 MNHEY and CDR2 SVGAGI. The V end was cut by 7 bases, the J end by 3 bases, with 13 bases between. The DNA for the CDR3 is TGTGCCAGCACCCCGAGGGGGGGCTACGAGCAGTACTTC. The encoded protein is CASTPRGGYEQYF.

V is TRBV9 and J is TRBJ2-7, with 12 bases aligning to TRBD2. The CDR3 is 15 residues long. Germline V gene data show CDR1 as SGDLS and CDR2 as YYNGEE. Germline trimming cut 4 bases from V and 6 bases from J; bases unmatched to any gene: 8. For the CDR3, the DNA is TGTGCCAGCAGCCCGTCTAGCGGGAGGGCCGGCGAGCAGTACTTC. Amino acid sequence: CASSPSSGRAGEQYF.

V usage is TRBV5-8 and J usage is TRBJ1-5; D might be TRBD1 (6 bases). The CDR3 spans 15 residues. Trimming took off 4 bases at V and 0 bases at J, with 11 bases between the two ends. Germline lookup yields CDR1 SGHTS and CDR2 YDEGEE. CDR3 DNA sequence: TGTGCCAGCAGCCCAGGGGTTTATAGCAATCAGCCCCAGCATTTT. Its protein is CASSPGVYSNQPQHF.

The gene calls are TRBV29-1 and TRBJ1-2; 8 bases agree with TRBD1. The CDR3 covers 15 residues. Germline trimming cut 3 bases from V and 2 bases from J; bases unmatched to any gene: 8. CDR1 SQVTM and CDR2 ANQGSEA come from the germline V gene. The DNA of the CDR3 is TGCAGCGTTGACCCCACAGGGGGATCCAACTATGGCTACACCTTC. Its translation: CSVDPTGGSNYGYTF. Combining the CDR3 with reference TRBV29-1 and TRBJ1-2 gives the whole variable domain SAVISQKPSRDICQRGTSLTIQCQVDSQVTMMFWYRQQPGQSLTLIATANQGSEATYESGFVIDKFPISRPNLTFSTLTVSNMSPEDSSIYLCSVDPTGGSNYGYTFGSGTRLTVV.